The clone carrying this T cell receptor beta chain is categorized as medium-sized (0.01 to 0.1%). Antigen unknown. Additional DNA sequences in this sample encode the identical CDR3. This entry is derived from a study of metastatic and nonmetastatic thyroid tumors. At the level of the study: Samples came from malignant and benign thyroid patients, and repertoires were compared across blood and tumor or nodule tissue.

Thyroid surgery was performed in patients who had received no treatment beforehand. In the original workflow: For papillary thyroid cancer, a distant-metastasis classifier was constructed from CDR3 differences observed across clinicopathological groups. Via MiXCR, TCRdb re-called the PCR reads. What appears here as the V and J calls and clone size reflects TCRdb's work, not the paper's. The sample carries some 42,000 clones, under 30% recorded once. Study results and caveats: Across blood and tumor, TCR beta diversity in malignant thyroid tumors was reportedly significantly higher than in benign nodules.

This receptor was obtained from a male donor with papillary thyroid cancer or a benign thyroid nodule (not recorded which). Some clones in this sample may be carry-over from other donors' samples. The specimen was blood.

DNA for the CDR3: TGTGCCAGCAGTGAGGGACAGGGGTTTGAAAAACTGTTTTTT. Its translation is CASSEGQGFEKLFF. V gene TRBV6-1 combines with J gene TRBJ1-4; 10 bases match TRBD1. CDR1 MNHNS and CDR2 SASEGT come from the germline V gene. Trimming at V came to 3 bases and at J to 7 bases, leaving 2 bases not matched to a gene. This CDR3 comprises 14 residues.